These 2 T cell receptor beta chains share one sample of origin, sequenced in a study of Ad26.COV2.S vaccination and SARS-CoV-2 variants. Sequencing used immunoSEQ multiplex PCR; TCRdb keeps in-frame clones, though not all of them. Among around 320,000 clones listed, around four fifths were seen once. Treatment denoted: over 15 received Ad26.COV2.S at low or high dose, single or two shots; roughly five received placebo; per-sample allocation not given. It was on day 63 after the first vaccine or placebo injection that samples were taken. The specimen was peripheral blood, collected in a trial of Ad26.COV2.S vaccine versus placebo. These receptors came from a person between 18 and 59 years old who received the Ad26.COV2.S COVID-19 vaccine or a placebo.

This chain links TRBV18 with TRBJ1-1; D ambiguous. The CDR3 extends over 16 amino acids. Trimming removed 3 bases from V and 0 bases from J, with 14 bases in between. Germline values: CDR1 KGHSH, CDR2 LQKENI. CDR3 sequence (DNA): TGTGCCAGCTCACCGATGAGTCCGTTCATGAACACTGAAGCTTTCTTT. Its translation: CASSPMSPFMNTEAFF.

The chain has TRBV15 and TRBJ2-2; D is possibly TRBD2 (5 bases). V was trimmed by 0 bases and J by 6 bases, leaving 20 bases between them. The CDR3 is 18 amino acids. The germline V gene has CDR1 LNHNV and CDR2 YYDKDF (reference sequence). Here the CDR3 DNA reads TGTGCCACCAGCAGAGATAGGTTGGACTTCCTAATGCCCGGGGAGCTGTTTTTT. Protein product: CATSRDRLDFLMPGELFF. Full variable domain (outside the CDR3, taken from reference TRBV15 and TRBJ2-2): DAMVIQNPRYQVTQFGKPVTLSCSQTLNHNVMYWYQQKSSQAPKLLFHYYDKDFNNEADTPDNFQSRRPNTSFCFLDIRSPGLGDTAMYLCATSRDRLDFLMPGELFFGEGSRLTVL.